This passage covers 14 T cell receptor beta chains from one sample sequenced in a study of blood T cell repertoires in COVID-19. Only in-frame clones appear in the TCRdb table, and some are missing; sequencing was by immunoSEQ multiplex PCR. The table has around 99,000 clones, 83% seen once. Sequenced material: peripheral blood. The receptors originated from a woman aged 55-70 years with acute or convalescent COVID-19.

This chain uses TRBV6-4 with TRBJ2-1, with TRBD1 matching 9 bases. V was clipped by 6 bases and J by 0 bases; unmatched bases: 3. The CDR3 loop spans 15 amino acids. Germline V CDR1 and CDR2: MRHNA, SNTAGT. The CDR3 bases are TGTGCCAGCAGGGAGACAGGGGGCTCCTACAATGAGCAGTTCTTC. Amino acids: CASRETGGSYNEQFF.

V usage is TRBV6-5 and J usage is TRBJ1-5; D is possibly TRBD1 (6 bases). CDR3 length: 13 amino acids. Trimming took 9 bases from V and 7 from J, leaving 16 bases between them. Germline lookup yields CDR1 MNHEY and CDR2 SVGAGI. The CDR3: CASASGEGQPQHF. The CDR3 region has the DNA TGTGCCAGTGCCTCAGGGGAGGGGCAGCCCCAGCATTTT.

The chain is built from TRBV7-3 and TRBJ2-1; 9 bases match TRBD2. The CDR3 totals 14 residues. From germline, CDR1 is SGHTA and CDR2 FQGTGA. After removal of 5 bases from V and 10 bases from J, the junction contained 9 bases not matched to a gene. CDR3 DNA sequence: TGTGCCAGCAGCCCAATAGCGGGAGTAAAGGAGCAGTTCTTC. Translating gives CASSPIAGVKEQFF.

The chain carries TRBV5-1 and TRBJ2-1; 8 bases are a match to TRBD1. The CDR3 runs to 16 residues. V lost 3 bases to trimming and J lost 7 bases; unmatched junction nucleotides: 12. The germline gives CDR1 SGHRS, CDR2 YFSETQ. The DNA for the CDR3 is TGCGCCAGCAGCTCCTGGGCAGGGGGCGGGTTGAATGAGCAGTTCTTC. Translation gives CASSSWAGGGLNEQFF.

V usage is TRBV6-5 and J usage is TRBJ2-5; 12 bases map to TRBD2. After removal of 6 bases from V and 2 bases from J, the junction contained 4 bases not matched to a gene. Per germline, CDR1 MNHEY and CDR2 SVGAGI. There are 15 residues in the CDR3. This chain's CDR3 is CASSGLAGMQETQYF. The CDR3 DNA reads TGTGCCAGCAGCGGACTAGCGGGGATGCAAGAGACCCAGTACTTC.

The genes are TRBV9 and TRBJ1-1; D is uncertain. The CDR3 loop spans 16 amino acids. V was shortened by 0 bases and J by 3 bases, with 15 bases between the two germline ends. From germline, CDR1 is SGDLS and CDR2 YYNGEE. The CDR3 here is CASSVDRTWRDTEAFF. In DNA form, the CDR3 reads TGTGCCAGCAGCGTAGACCGGACCTGGCGGGACACTGAAGCTTTCTTT. Variable domain in full (rest from reference TRBV9 and TRBJ1-1): DSGVTQTPKHLITATGQRVTLRCSPRSGDLSVYWYQQSLDQGLQFLIQYYNGEERAKGNILERFSAQQFPDLHSELNLSSLELGDSALYFCASSVDRTWRDTEAFFGQGTRLTVV.

This clone has only one observation. V is TRBV11-3 and J is TRBJ2-3, with TRBD2 matching over 11 bases. V was pared by 5 bases and J by 0 bases, with 1 base of the junction left unmatched. The CDR3 contains 15 residues. Germline V gene data show CDR1 as SGHNT and CDR2 as YENEEA. The CDR3 nucleotides read TGTGCCAGCAGCCGGACTAGCGGGAGCACAGATACGCAGTATTTT. Amino acid sequence: CASSRTSGSTDTQYF.

The rearrangement joins TRBV6-5 to TRBJ1-1; 8 positions match TRBD1. Germline loops: CDR1 MNHEY, CDR2 SVGAGI. J gave up 10 bases and V 6 bases, and 7 bases lay outside the gene matches. This CDR3 comprises 12 residues. The CDR3 bases are TGTGCCAGCAGCCTTCAGGGGGCTGTAGCTTTCTTT. Translated: CASSLQGAVAFF.

The rearrangement links TRBV28 to TRBJ2-7; 7 bases line up with TRBD2. V lost 4 bases and J lost 2; bases outside the gene matches: 5. This CDR3 contains 14 residues. Germline CDR1 MDHEN, CDR2 SYDVKM. CDR3 DNA: TGTGCCAGCAGTTCTCTAGCGGCCACCTACGAGCAGTACTTC. It yields the protein CASSSLAATYEQYF.

The CDR3 DNA sequence: TGCGCCAGCAGCTTGGACAACTCTGGAAACACCATATATTTT. It translates to CASSLDNSGNTIYF. V usage is TRBV5-1 and J usage is TRBJ1-3; D is unclear. V was pared by 0 bases and J by 0 bases, with 4 bases between. The germline CDR1 and CDR2 sequences are SGHRS and YFSETQ. The CDR3 is 14 residues long.

J is TRBJ1-4 and V is TRBV28, with a possible D match to TRBD1 (5 bases). The CDR3 is made up of 14 amino acids. CDR1 is MDHEN and CDR2 is SYDVKM in the germline V gene. V lost 7 bases to trimming and J lost 10 bases, with 19 bases between them. CDR3: CASTRPGTQLKLFF. The CDR3 DNA sequence: TGTGCCAGCACCCGACCGGGGACTCAGTTAAAACTGTTTTTT.

The chain couples TRBV28 to TRBJ1-2; no clear D gene. The germline CDR1 and CDR2 sequences are MDHEN and SYDVKM. CDR3 length equals 11 residues. The CDR3 coding sequence is TGTGCATCCAGCACGGGCTATGGCTACACCTTC. This encodes CASSTGYGYTF.

This clone was observed a single time. The gene calls are TRBV28 and TRBJ1-1, with TRBD1 identical over 7 bases. Trimming cost V 5 bases and J 10 bases; bases outside gene matches: 22. Per germline, CDR1 MDHEN and CDR2 SYDVKM. The CDR3 runs to 17 residues. The CDR3 DNA reads TGTGCCAGCAGTCTCCCCCCGGGGCAGGGGGATCATCGGGGAGCTTTCTTT. Translation gives CASSLPPGQGDHRGAFF.

There are a few counts of this clone. The chain joins TRBV5-1 to TRBJ1-1; D gene ambiguous. The CDR3 loop spans 14 amino acids. Between the trimmed V and J ends, which lost 4 bases and 0 bases, there was a span of 10 bases. Germline V gene lookup returns CDR1 SGHRS and CDR2 YFSETQ. This CDR3 is CASSAARVNTEAFF. The CDR3 DNA sequence: TGCGCCAGCAGCGCCGCTAGAGTGAACACTGAAGCTTTCTTT.